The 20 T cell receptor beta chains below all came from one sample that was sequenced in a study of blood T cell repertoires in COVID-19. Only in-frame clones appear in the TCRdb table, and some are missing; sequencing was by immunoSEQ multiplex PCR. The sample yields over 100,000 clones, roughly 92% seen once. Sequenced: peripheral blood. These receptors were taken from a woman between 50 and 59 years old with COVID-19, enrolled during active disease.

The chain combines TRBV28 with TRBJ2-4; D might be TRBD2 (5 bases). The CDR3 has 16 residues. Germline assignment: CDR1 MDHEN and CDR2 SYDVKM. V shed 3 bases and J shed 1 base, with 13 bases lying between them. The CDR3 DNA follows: TGTGCCAGCAGTTTTGGTGGAGAGGGTGCCAAAAACATTCAGTACTTC. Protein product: CASSFGGEGAKNIQYF.

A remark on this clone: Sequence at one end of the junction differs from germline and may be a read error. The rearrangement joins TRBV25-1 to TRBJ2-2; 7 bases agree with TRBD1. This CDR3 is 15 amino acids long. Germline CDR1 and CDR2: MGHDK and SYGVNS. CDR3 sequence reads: CASSDPETGVGGLFF. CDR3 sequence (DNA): TGTGCCAGCAGTGACCCTGAAACAGGGGTAGGGGGGCTGTTTTTT.

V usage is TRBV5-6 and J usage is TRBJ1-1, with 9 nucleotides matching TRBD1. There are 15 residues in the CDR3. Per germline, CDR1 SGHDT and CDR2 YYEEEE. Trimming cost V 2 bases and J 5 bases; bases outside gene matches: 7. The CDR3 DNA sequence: TGTGCCAGCAGCTTAAAGACAGGGGGAGGGACTGAAGCTTTCTTT. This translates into CASSLKTGGGTEAFF.

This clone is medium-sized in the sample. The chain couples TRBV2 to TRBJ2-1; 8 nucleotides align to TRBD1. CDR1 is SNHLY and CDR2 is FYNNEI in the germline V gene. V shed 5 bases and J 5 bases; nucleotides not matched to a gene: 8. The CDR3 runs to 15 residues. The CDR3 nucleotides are TGTGCCAGCAGTTCTCCGGGACAGGAGAACAATGAGCAGTTCTTC. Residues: CASSSPGQENNEQFF.

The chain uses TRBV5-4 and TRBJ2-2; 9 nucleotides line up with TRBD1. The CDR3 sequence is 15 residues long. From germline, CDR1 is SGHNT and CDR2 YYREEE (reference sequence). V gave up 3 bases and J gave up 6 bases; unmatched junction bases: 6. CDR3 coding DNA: TGTGCCAGCAGCTCTCCGGGACAGGGAGCCGGGGAGCTGTTTTTT. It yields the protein CASSSPGQGAGELFF.

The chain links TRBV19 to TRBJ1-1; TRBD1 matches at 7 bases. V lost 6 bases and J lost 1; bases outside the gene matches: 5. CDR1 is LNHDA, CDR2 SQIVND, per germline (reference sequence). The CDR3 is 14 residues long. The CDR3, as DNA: TGTGCCAGTAGCACCGGGACAGCGAACACTGAAGCTTTCTTT. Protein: CASSTGTANTEAFF.

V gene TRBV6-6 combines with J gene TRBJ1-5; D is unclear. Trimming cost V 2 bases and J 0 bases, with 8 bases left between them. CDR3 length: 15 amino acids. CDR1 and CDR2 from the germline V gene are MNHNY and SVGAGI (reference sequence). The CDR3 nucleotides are TGTGCCAGCAGTTACGAGTGGTATAGCAATCAGCCCCAGCATTTT. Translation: CASSYEWYSNQPQHF.

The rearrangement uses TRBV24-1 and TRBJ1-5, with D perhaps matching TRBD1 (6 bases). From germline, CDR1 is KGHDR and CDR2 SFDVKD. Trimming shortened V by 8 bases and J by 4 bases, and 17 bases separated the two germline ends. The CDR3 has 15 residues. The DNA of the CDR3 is TGTGCCACCACGGATAGCGACAGGAGAAATCAGCCCCAGCATTTT. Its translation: CATTDSDRRNQPQHF.

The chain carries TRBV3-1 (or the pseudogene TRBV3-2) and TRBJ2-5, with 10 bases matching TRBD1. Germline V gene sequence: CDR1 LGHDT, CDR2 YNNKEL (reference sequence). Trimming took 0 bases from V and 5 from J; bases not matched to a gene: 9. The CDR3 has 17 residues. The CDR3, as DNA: TGTGCCAGCAGCCAAGATAAGGGACAGGGGTCGGGGGAGACCCAGTACTTC. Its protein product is CASSQDKGQGSGETQYF.

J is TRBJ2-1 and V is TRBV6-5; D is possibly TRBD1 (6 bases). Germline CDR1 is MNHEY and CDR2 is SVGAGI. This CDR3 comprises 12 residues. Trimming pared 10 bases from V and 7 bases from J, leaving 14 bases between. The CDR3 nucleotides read TGTGCCACCGAGCAGGGGACAAATGAGCAGTTCTTC. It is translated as CATEQGTNEQFF.

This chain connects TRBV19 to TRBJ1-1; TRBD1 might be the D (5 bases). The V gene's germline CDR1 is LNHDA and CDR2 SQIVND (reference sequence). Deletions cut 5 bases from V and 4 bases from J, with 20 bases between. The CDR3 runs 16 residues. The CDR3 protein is CASSAPRVSRVTEAFF. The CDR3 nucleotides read TGTGCCAGTAGTGCCCCGAGAGTATCCAGGGTCACTGAAGCTTTCTTT.

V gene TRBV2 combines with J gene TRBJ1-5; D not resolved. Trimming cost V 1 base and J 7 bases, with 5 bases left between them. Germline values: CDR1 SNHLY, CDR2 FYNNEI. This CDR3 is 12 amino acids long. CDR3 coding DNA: TGTGCCAGCAGTGAAGGCAGACAGCCCCAGCATTTT. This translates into CASSEGRQPQHF.

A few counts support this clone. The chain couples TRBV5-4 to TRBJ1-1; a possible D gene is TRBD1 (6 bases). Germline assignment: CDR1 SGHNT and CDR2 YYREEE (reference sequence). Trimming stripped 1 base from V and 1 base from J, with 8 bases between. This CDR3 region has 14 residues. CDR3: CASSLTGQNTEAFF. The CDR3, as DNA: TGTGCCAGCAGCTTGACGGGACAGAACACTGAAGCTTTCTTT.

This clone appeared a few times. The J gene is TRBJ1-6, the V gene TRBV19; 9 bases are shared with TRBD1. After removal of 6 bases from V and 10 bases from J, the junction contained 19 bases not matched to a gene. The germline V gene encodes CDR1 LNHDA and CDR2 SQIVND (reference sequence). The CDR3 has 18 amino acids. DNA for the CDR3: TGTGCCAGTAGCCAACTACAACTATCCGGGACAGGGCAGTCACCCCTCCACTTT. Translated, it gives CASSQLQLSGTGQSPLHF. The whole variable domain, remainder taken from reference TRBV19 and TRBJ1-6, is DGGITQSPKYLFRKEGQNVTLSCEQNLNHDAMYWYRQDPGQGLRLIYYSQIVNDFQKGDIAEGYSVSREKKESFPLTVTSAQKNPTAFYLCASSQLQLSGTGQSPLHFGNGTRLTVT.

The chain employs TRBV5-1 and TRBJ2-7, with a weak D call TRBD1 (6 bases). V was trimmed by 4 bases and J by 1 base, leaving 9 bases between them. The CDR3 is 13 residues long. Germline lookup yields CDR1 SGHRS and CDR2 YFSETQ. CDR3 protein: CASSHGQSYEQYF. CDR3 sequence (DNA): TGCGCCAGCAGCCACGGACAGTCCTACGAGCAGTACTTC.

CDR3 in DNA: TGCGCCACCCTGGACAGGGGGATGAGCACTGAAGCTTTCTTT. Amino acid sequence: CATLDRGMSTEAFF. The J gene is TRBJ1-1, the V gene TRBV10-2, with TRBD1 matching over 10 bases. Germline CDR1 reads WSHSY; CDR2 reads SAAADI. V trimming: 10 bases; J trimming: 4 bases; junction bases outside the gene matches: 9. This CDR3 is 14 amino acids long.

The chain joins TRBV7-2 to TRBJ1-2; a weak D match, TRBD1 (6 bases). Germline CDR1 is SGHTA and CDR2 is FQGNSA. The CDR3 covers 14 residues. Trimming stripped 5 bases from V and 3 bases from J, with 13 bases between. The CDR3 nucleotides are TGTGCCAGCAGCCCCCCCGCAGGGGACTATGGCTACACCTTC. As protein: CASSPPAGDYGYTF.

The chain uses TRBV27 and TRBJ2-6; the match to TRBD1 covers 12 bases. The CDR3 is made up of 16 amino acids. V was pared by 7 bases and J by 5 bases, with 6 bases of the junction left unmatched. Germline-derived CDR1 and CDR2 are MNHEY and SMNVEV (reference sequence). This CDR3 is CASTSGTGGRANVLTF. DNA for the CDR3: TGTGCCAGCACCTCCGGGACAGGGGGCAGGGCCAACGTCCTGACTTTC.

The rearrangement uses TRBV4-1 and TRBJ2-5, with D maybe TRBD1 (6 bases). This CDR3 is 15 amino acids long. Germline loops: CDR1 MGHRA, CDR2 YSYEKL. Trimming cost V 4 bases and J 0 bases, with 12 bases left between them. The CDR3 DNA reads TGCGCCAGCAGCCCCAGGGGTGCGTACCAAGAGACCCAGTACTTC. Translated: CASSPRGAYQETQYF.

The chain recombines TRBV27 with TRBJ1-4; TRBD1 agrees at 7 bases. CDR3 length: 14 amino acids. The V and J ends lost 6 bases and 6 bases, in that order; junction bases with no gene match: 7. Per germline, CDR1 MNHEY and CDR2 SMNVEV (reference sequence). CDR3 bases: TGTGCCAGCAGGTCCAGGGGGAGACATGAAAAACTGTTTTTT. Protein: CASRSRGRHEKLFF.